This T cell receptor beta chain was recovered during a study of CD8 T cells in Susac syndrome. General study results and limits: The authors acknowledged that their TCR sequencing and HLA analysis involved a relatively small number of individuals. Susac syndrome CD8+ repertoires were clonally expanded, most strongly in CD8+ TEMRA cells.

From germline, CDR1 is SGHAT and CDR2 FQNNGV. V was pared by 3 bases and J by 4 bases, with 7 bases of the junction left unmatched. This CDR3 region has 18 residues. This clonotype was observed once. Its specificity is not known. RNA in amounts of roughly 0.45 to 1 ug was reverse transcribed with random hexamers. Across 54 Vbeta and 13 Jbeta, TCR beta CDR3 was amplified with immunoSEQ multiplex PCR. TCRdb recomputed calls from the immunoSEQ multiplex PCR reads with MiXCR, one row per CDR3 protein. The data show approximately 190,000 distinct CDR3 sequences, with over 90% seen just once and around 0.16% held by the top ten.

The receptor was derived from a human donor with Susac syndrome. Sequenced input: CD8+ T cells from PBMCs. This sequence joins TRBV11-2 and TRBJ2-1, with 15 bases fitting TRBD2. The CDR3 loop is CASSFGLAGGFRYNEQFF. CDR3 DNA sequence: TGTGCCAGCAGCTTCGGACTAGCGGGGGGGTTTAGATACAATGAGCAGTTCTTC.